The TCR beta chain described here comes from a study of blood T cell repertoires in COVID-19. As for the study in general: The United States, Italy and Spain were the sources of the acute and convalescent COVID-19 samples.

The V end lost 4 bases, the J end lost 3 bases, and 16 bases lay between the germline ends. Germline V gene sequence: CDR1 LGHDT, CDR2 YNNKEL (reference sequence). This CDR3 spans 15 amino acids. In the authors' workflow: Scientists estimated how many nucleated cells there were by amplifying reference gene primers. Here immunoSEQ multiplex PCR was the method, and the copy in TCRdb shows in-frame clones only, minus some. D and trimming come from the DNA, and the V and J calls and clone size come from that table. The sample includes 100,000 to 120,000 clones, around nine tenths of them seen just once. This receptor was taken from a woman aged 50 to 60 with acute or convalescent COVID-19. The material sequenced was peripheral blood. The genes are TRBV3-1 (or the pseudogene TRBV3-2) and TRBJ2-7; perhaps TRBD2 as D (6 bases). CDR3 sequence reads: CASSPTGVARYEQYF. The CDR3 coding sequence is TGTGCCAGCAGCCCTACGGGAGTAGCGCGCTACGAGCAGTACTTC.